A selection of T cell receptor beta chains follows, all from one sample in a study of cytotoxic CD8 clonotypes in ibrutinib-treated CLL. Sequencing used immunoSEQ multiplex PCR; TCRdb keeps in-frame clones, though not all of them. The sample comprises tens of thousands of clones, 70% to 90% of which are singletons, and more than 5% rests with the top ten. Sequenced material: PBMCs, taken before ibrutinib treatment. The origin of the receptors is a human donor with chronic lymphocytic leukemia. The CDR3 runs from the conserved cysteine through the conserved F or W. The D gene is left open where the match is weak. Clone size is given for some rows only: seen once, a few or many times, or a class if the clone is expanded.

v_call	d_call	cdr3_length	j_call	clone_size	cdr3_aa	cdr3_nt
TRBV2	NA	15	TRBJ1-3	NA	CASSEARGSGNTIYF	TGTGCCAGCAGTGAAGCCCGAGGCTCTGGAAACACCATATATTTT
TRBV19	NA	14	TRBJ2-2	NA	CASSIGTNTGELFF	TGTGCCAGTAGTATTGGTACGAACACCGGGGAGCTGTTTTTT
TRBV5-8	NA	17	TRBJ2-6	NA	CASSFDRLRSGANVLTF	TGTGCCAGCAGCTTCGACCGACTTCGGTCTGGGGCCAACGTCCTGACTTTC
TRBV9	NA	14	TRBJ1-3	few	CASSVSGQGNTIYF	TGTGCCAGCAGCGTATCGGGACAAGGAAACACCATATATTTT
TRBV5-1	NA	14	TRBJ2-7	NA	CASRRDPGAYEQYF	TGCGCCAGCAGACGCGACCCGGGGGCCTACGAGCAGTACTTC
TRBV2	TRBD1	17	TRBJ2-5	NA	CASSYSTGDSYQETQYF	TGTGCCAGCAGTTACAGTACAGGGGATTCGTACCAAGAGACCCAGTACTTC
TRBV2	NA	12	TRBJ1-5	NA	CASSQGNQPQHF	TGTGCCAGCTCACAGGGCAATCAGCCCCAGCATTTT
TRBV5-4	NA	16	TRBJ2-4	NA	CASSLKTSSTRNIQYF	TGTGCCAGCAGCTTGAAAACTAGCTCAACGAGAAACATTCAGTACTTC
TRBV5-8	NA	15	TRBJ2-7	NA	CASSFGQSYKYEQYF	TGTGCCAGCAGCTTCGGGCAGAGCTATAAGTACGAGCAGTACTTC
TRBV29-1	TRBD2	17	TRBJ2-5	once	CSASLTSGREYQETQYF	TGCAGCGCGTCATTAACTAGCGGGAGGGAGTACCAAGAGACCCAGTACTTC
TRBV2	NA	13	TRBJ1-5	NA	CASSRTLEQPQHF	TGTGCCAGCAGTAGGACGCTGGAGCAGCCCCAGCATTTT
TRBV4-1	NA	11	TRBJ1-1	NA	CASSQEAEAFF	TGCGCCAGCAGCCAAGAAGCTGAAGCTTTCTTT
TRBV11-3	NA	16	TRBJ1-3	few	CASSLGSRGYGNTIYF	TGTGCCAGCAGCTTAGGATCAAGGGGGTACGGAAACACCATATATTTT
TRBV6-5	NA	14	TRBJ1-3	NA	CASSYLGSGNTIYF	TGTGCCAGCAGTTACCTGGGCTCTGGAAACACCATATATTTT
TRBV2	NA	14	TRBJ1-3	NA	CASSDVRSGNTIYF	TGTGCCAGCAGTGACGTTCGCTCTGGAAACACCATATATTTT
TRBV5-1	NA	12	TRBJ1-1	NA	CASSPPDTEAFF	TGCGCCAGCAGCCCCCCCGATACTGAAGCTTTCTTT
TRBV4-2	NA	17	TRBJ2-6	NA	CASSQDPAASGANVLTF	TGTGCCAGCAGCCAAGATCCCGCGGCCTCTGGGGCCAACGTCCTGACTTTC
TRBV28	TRBD2	17	TRBJ2-3	NA	CASSSAGVGGWTDTQYF	TGTGCCAGCAGTTCTGCGGGGGTCGGAGGTTGGACAGATACGCAGTATTTT
TRBV5-6	NA	15	TRBJ1-4	NA	CASTEHGRGPEKLFF	TGTGCCAGCACCGAACACGGGCGAGGGCCCGAAAAACTGTTTTTT
TRBV7-6	NA	16	TRBJ2-2	NA	CASSLSGNTNTGELFF	TGTGCCAGCAGCTTATCGGGGAACACGAACACCGGGGAGCTGTTTTTT
TRBV2	TRBD2	12	TRBJ2-7	NA	CACRRESDEQYF	TGTGCCTGCCGGCGGGAGTCGGACGAGCAGTACTTC
TRBV5-4	TRBD1	15	TRBJ2-7	medium-sized	CASSQQGAQVYEQYF	TGTGCCAGCAGCCAACAGGGGGCGCAGGTCTACGAGCAGTACTTC
TRBV28	NA	14	TRBJ1-2	once	CASSLEVPNYGYTF	TGTGCCAGCAGTTTGGAGGTTCCCAACTATGGCTACACCTTC
TRBV11-3	NA	14	TRBJ2-7	NA	CASSPWGQNYEQYF	TGTGCCAGCAGCCCTTGGGGGCAGAACTACGAGCAGTACTTC
TRBV9	TRBD1	14	TRBJ2-7	NA	CASSPGQTTYEQYF	TGTGCCAGCAGCCCGGGACAGACTACCTACGAGCAGTACTTC